The entry below describes one TCR beta chain. Assay used: immunoSEQ multiplex PCR; TCRdb lists only in-frame clones, some missing. The sample lists 250,000 to 300,000 clones; roughly nine tenths were seen once. Germline CDR1 and CDR2: MNHEY and SVGAGI. V was clipped by 3 bases and J by 6 bases, with 12 bases between them. The CDR3 consists of 13 residues. This entry comes from a study of blood T cell repertoires in COVID-19. The rearrangement links TRBV6-5 to TRBJ2-7, with D possibly TRBD1 on 5 matching bases. The source is a woman in her 30s with COVID-19, enrolled during active disease. The source material was peripheral blood. DNA of the CDR3: TGTGCCAGCAGTTATATCCCAGGGTCCGAGCAGTACTTC. It is translated as CASSYIPGSEQYF.